There are a few counts of the clone carrying this TCR beta chain. Antigen: not known. This record belongs to a study of identical twins. Overall study results and limits: Abundant beta clonotypes from cord blood bore fewer insertions; memory repertoires lacked this pattern.

TCRdb used MiXCR to reprocess the 5' RACE reads, holding one entry per CDR3 protein. The table lists 200,000 to 250,000 distinct CDR3 sequences, around 6.8% of them singletons. V lost 1 base, J lost 7 bases, and 11 bases lay in between. The length of the CDR3 is 15 residues. The germline CDR1 and CDR2 sequences are SGHAT and FQNNGV. All donors were healthy, and all were Caucasian. The data also belong to a second study, concerning yellow fever vaccine responses in identical twins.

Sequencing input: memory (CD45RO+) T cells sorted from blood. The J gene is TRBJ1-6, the V gene TRBV11-2, with D tentatively TRBD1 (6 bases). This receptor was obtained from a woman aged 18-29 years in good health. The CDR3: CASSLGTGMNSPLHF. Written as DNA, the CDR3 is TGTGCCAGCAGCTTAGGTACAGGGATGAATTCACCCCTCCACTTT.